A selection of T cell receptor beta chains follows, all from one sample in a study of blood T cells in healthy people across ages. TCRdb reprocessed the 5' RACE reads via MiXCR and lists one record per CDR3 protein. The sample contains about 780,000 distinct CDR3 sequences, about 42% of which appear only once. Sequences were obtained from blood. The receptors shown here come from a man aged 80 or over in good health. CDR3s leave out the opening cysteine and the closing phenylalanine or tryptophan. The D gene is left open where the match is weak.

>TRBV12-3/TRBV12-4|TRBJ2-3|TRBD2
ASSLKRGGPTTQY
>TRBV12-3/TRBV12-4|TRBJ1-1|.
ASSLHRTEAF
>TRBV12-3/TRBV12-4|TRBJ2-1|TRBD2
ASRETSGRRTNQF
>TRBV6-6|TRBJ1-1|TRBD1
ASSSPGQGANEAF
>TRBV4-3|TRBJ2-5|TRBD1
ASSQSWTGHNEQY
>TRBV15|TRBJ2-3|TRBD1
ATRPQGVGVTQY
>TRBV18|TRBJ2-1|.
ASSTAEGTFYNEQF
>TRBV10-3|TRBJ1-5|.
AISDVLGGSQPQH
>TRBV29-1|TRBJ2-1|TRBD2
SVEGRASGRAASYNEQF
>TRBV29-1|TRBJ2-1|.
SVVYNEQF
>TRBV29-1|TRBJ2-1|TRBD2
SVAAGAYNEQF
>TRBV20-1|TRBJ2-1|.
SARAARGTPNNEQF
>TRBV7-2|TRBJ2-5|.
ASSLGERGETQY
>TRBV3-1|TRBJ2-5|.
ASSQGEMETQY
>TRBV29-1|TRBJ2-7|TRBD2
SVGADREAYYEQY
>TRBV3-1|TRBJ2-7|.
ASSQEASLGNEQY
>TRBV11-2|TRBJ2-1|TRBD2
ASSLAMTSGRGQF
>TRBV7-6|TRBJ2-1|.
ASSPRALGIDEQF
>TRBV20-1|TRBJ2-1|.
SAVRVLGSTYNEQF
>TRBV7-2|TRBJ2-1|TRBD2
ASTNLAGYNEQF
>TRBV4-1|TRBJ1-2|.
ASSSPGGGRGYT
>TRBV2|TRBJ2-5|.
ASSPGTREETQY
>TRBV21-1|TRBJ2-7|.
ASISFGGSKEQY
>TRBV20-1|.|.
SARETLYEQY
>TRBV28|TRBJ1-2|.
ASSLSRRGIGYT
>TRBV7-2|TRBJ2-1|.
ASSPPRGRVPYNEQF
>TRBV4-3|TRBJ2-1|TRBD2
ASSQDIRAGGNEQF
>TRBV20-1|TRBJ2-4|TRBD2
SARTMAGGSSSIQY
>TRBV3-1|TRBJ2-5|.
ASSRGEAFQETQY
>TRBV20-1|TRBJ2-3|.
SAYGTAQTQY
>TRBV7-2|TRBJ2-5|.
ASSVTRSGKTQY